The 5 T cell receptor beta chains given below trace back to one sample, sequenced in a study of PD-L1 blockade in urothelial cancer (dated by TCRdb to between 2016 and 2019). This specimen's time point label, interpreted: pretreatment peripheral blood. The library was built by means of the immunoSEQ multiplex PCR assay. Entries here come from immuneACCESS through TCRdb and include only in-frame sequences with V and J called. Some clones fail to appear in such tables; in the studies checked, an unresolved V gene covers under half of the shortfall, and the cause of the remainder is unknown. Here the sample has about 63,000 clones; more than 80% occur a single time. The ten largest clones add up to around 5.7% of the sample. Sequences were derived from PBMCs, sampled around atezolizumab (anti-PD-L1) treatment. All receptors derive from a man between 65 and 85 years old with urothelial cancer.

The chain joins TRBV5-4 to TRBJ2-3; TRBD1 matches 7 bases. From germline, CDR1 is SGHNT and CDR2 YYREEE (reference sequence). With V trimmed by 4 bases and J by 0 bases, 11 bases remained unmatched. The CDR3 sequence is 17 residues long. The CDR3 DNA reads TGTGCCAGCAGCCCGGACCTGGGACAGCTTAGCACAGATACGCAGTATTTT. Amino acids: CASSPDLGQLSTDTQYF.

The J gene is TRBJ1-2, the V gene TRBV27, with D tentatively TRBD1 (5 bases). CDR3 length equals 13 residues. Germline CDR1 and CDR2: MNHEY and SMNVEV (reference sequence). V was trimmed by 7 bases and J by 8 bases, leaving 17 bases between them. CDR3: CASTADRRGGYTF. DNA of the CDR3: TGTGCCAGCACCGCCGACCGGAGGGGAGGCTACACCTTC.

This clone was seen a few times. This chain joins TRBV7-6 and TRBJ1-1; the match to TRBD1 covers 11 bases. Germline assignment: CDR1 SGHVS and CDR2 FNYEAQ. With 5 bases clipped from V and 5 bases from J, the junction kept 7 bases outside the gene matches. The CDR3 runs to 15 residues. DNA for the CDR3: TGTGCCAGCAGCCTTCGGACAGGGGGCTTTACTGAAGCTTTCTTT. Residues: CASSLRTGGFTEAFF.

This clone occurred a few times. This sequence joins TRBV4-2 and TRBJ2-1; tentative D call: TRBD2 (5 bases). CDR1 and CDR2 (germline): LGHNA, YNFKEQ. V lost 0 bases and J lost 0, with 12 bases in between. This CDR3 has 17 residues. CDR3 nucleotide sequence: TGTGCCAGCAGCCAAGAGCGGGCGTGGAGCTCCTACAATGAGCAGTTCTTC. Translated, it gives CASSQERAWSSYNEQFF.

The chain carries TRBV2 and TRBJ2-7; D not certain. Germline loops: CDR1 SNHLY, CDR2 FYNNEI. This CDR3 comprises 13 residues. V shed 2 bases and J shed 5 bases, with 10 bases lying between them. The CDR3 is CASSEKRLDEQYF. The CDR3 DNA reads TGTGCCAGCAGTGAAAAAAGACTGGACGAGCAGTACTTC.